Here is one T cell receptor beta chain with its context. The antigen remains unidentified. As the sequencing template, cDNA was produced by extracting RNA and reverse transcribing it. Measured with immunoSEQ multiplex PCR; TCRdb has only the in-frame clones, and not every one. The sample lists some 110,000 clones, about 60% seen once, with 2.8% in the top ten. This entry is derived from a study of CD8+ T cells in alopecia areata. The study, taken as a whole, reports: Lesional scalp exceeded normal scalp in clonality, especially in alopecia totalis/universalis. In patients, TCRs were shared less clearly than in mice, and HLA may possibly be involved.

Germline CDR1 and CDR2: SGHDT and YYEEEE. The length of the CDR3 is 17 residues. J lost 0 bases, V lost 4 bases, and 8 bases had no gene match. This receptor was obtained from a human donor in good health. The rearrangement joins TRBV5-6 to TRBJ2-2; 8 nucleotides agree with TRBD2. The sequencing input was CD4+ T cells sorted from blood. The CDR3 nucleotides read TGTGCCAGCAGCCAAGACCGGGGGGGATCGAACACCGGGGAGCTGTTTTTT. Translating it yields CASSQDRGGSNTGELFF. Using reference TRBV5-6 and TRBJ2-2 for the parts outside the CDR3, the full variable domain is DAGVTQSPTHLIKTRGQQVTLRCSPKSGHDTVSWYQQALGQGPQFIFQYYEEEERQRGNFPDRFSGHQFPNYSSELNVNALLLGDSALYLCASSQDRGGSNTGELFFGEGSRLTVL.